Given below is one T cell receptor beta chain in context. The entry originates in a study of blood T cell repertoires in COVID-19. Across the whole study: The United States, Italy and Spain provided the acute and convalescent COVID-19 samples. PBMCs, B-cell-depleted T cells, or T cells provided the cDNA or gDNA that made up the material.

With 0 bases clipped from V and 9 bases from J, the junction kept 4 bases outside the gene matches. CDR3 length: 15 residues. Germline V lookup: CDR1 LNHNV, CDR2 YYDKDF (reference sequence). Per the authors' pipeline: Amplification with reference gene primers provided the estimates of nucleated cell counts. Sequencing used immunoSEQ multiplex PCR; TCRdb keeps in-frame clones, though not all of them. The V and J calls and clone size are taken from that table; D and trimming were inferred from the DNA. The repertoire holds about 47,000 clones, over 75% seen once, with less than 25% in the top ten. The chain uses TRBV15 and TRBJ2-1; 11 bases are a match to TRBD2. The sequence came from a woman aged 60 to 75 with acute or convalescent COVID-19. Sequenced material: peripheral blood. CDR3 sequence reads: CATSRDRLAGGEQFF. In nucleotides, the CDR3 is TGTGCCACCAGCAGAGATAGGCTAGCGGGGGGTGAGCAGTTCTTC.